A single sample gave rise to the 31 T cell receptor beta chains below, sequenced in a study of cytomegalovirus exposure and HLA in healthy donors. The PCR used 60 Vbeta and 13 Jbeta primers. Clones were read by immunoSEQ multiplex PCR, and TCRdb kept only the in-frame ones, dropping some. The sample has around 99,000 clones, more than 70% seen once; the top ten hold 7% to 8%. The sequencing sample was made of PBMCs. These receptors came from a man in his thirties or forties in good health and CMV-seronegative.

This rearrangement joins TRBV2 to TRBJ2-5, with a weak D call TRBD1 (5 bases). Germline CDR1 reads SNHLY; CDR2 reads FYNNEI. The CDR3 length is 13 residues. The V and J ends lost 7 bases and 3 bases respectively, with 12 bases between them. In DNA form, the CDR3 reads TGTGCCAGCAAGGATTTCAGGGAAGAGACCCAGTACTTC. Translation gives CASKDFREETQYF.

The chain has TRBV4-2 and TRBJ2-7; D remains unclear. The CDR3 consists of 11 residues. Trimming cost V 0 bases and J 5 bases, with 2 bases left between them. Germline loops: CDR1 LGHNA, CDR2 YNFKEQ. Here the CDR3 reads CASSQDNEQYF. CDR3 DNA sequence: TGTGCCAGCAGCCAAGACAACGAGCAGTACTTC.

The chain couples TRBV7-8 to TRBJ1-2; TRBD1 aligns across 7 bases. The germline CDR1 and CDR2 sequences are SGHVS and FQNEAQ. The CDR3 totals 14 residues. With V trimmed by 5 bases and J by 3 bases, 6 bases remained unmatched. DNA for the CDR3: TGTGCCAGCAGCCCGGACAGGAATTACTATGGCTACACCTTC. It specifies CASSPDRNYYGYTF.

The CDR3: CASAGGLKCMGFF. DNA of the CDR3: TGTGCCAGCGCTGGCGGGTTAAAGTGTATGGGTTTCTTT. The chain has TRBV7-9 and TRBJ1-1; no firm D call. Trimming took 8 bases from V and 13 from J, leaving 23 bases between them. The CDR3 loop spans 13 amino acids. Germline values: CDR1 SEHNR, CDR2 FQNEAQ (reference sequence).

The chain uses TRBV18 and TRBJ1-5, with 7 bases identical to TRBD1. The length of the CDR3 is 15 residues. The V gene end was trimmed by 8 bases and the J gene end by 7 bases; junction bases not matched to a gene: 14. Germline V gene sequence: CDR1 KGHSH, CDR2 LQKENI. CDR3 coding DNA: TGTGCCAGCCCACGGGTTTGGGGACAGAGGCAGCCCCAGCATTTT. Protein: CASPRVWGQRQPQHF.

This chain uses TRBV18 with TRBJ1-1; TRBD1 agrees at 7 bases. The CDR3 length is 13 residues. Germline V lookup: CDR1 KGHSH, CDR2 LQKENI. V dropped 4 bases and J dropped 1; count of bases not matched to a gene: 0. The CDR3 DNA follows: TGTGCCAGCTCACGGGACAGGAACACTGAAGCTTTCTTT. Amino acids: CASSRDRNTEAFF.

The chain uses TRBV5-1 and TRBJ2-5; 8 bases match TRBD2. Per germline, CDR1 SGHRS and CDR2 YFSETQ. The length of the CDR3 is 17 residues. V was clipped by 0 bases and J by 1 base; unmatched bases: 8. The CDR3 is CASSLGVAGRGQETQYF. The CDR3 region has the DNA TGCGCCAGCAGCTTGGGCGTAGCGGGAAGGGGCCAAGAGACCCAGTACTTC. The whole variable domain, filled in from reference TRBV5-1 and TRBJ2-5, reads KAGVTQTPRYLIKTRGQQVTLSCSPISGHRSVSWYQQTPGQGLQFLFEYFSETQRNKGNFPGRFSGRQFSNSRSEMNVSTLELGDSALYLCASSLGVAGRGQETQYFGPGTRLLVL.

The V gene is TRBV30, the J gene TRBJ2-1, with TRBD2 matching over 10 bases. Germline-derived CDR1 and CDR2 are GTSNPN and SVGIG (reference sequence). CDR3 size: 15 residues. The junction had 7 bases not matched to a gene; V was cut back by 3 bases and J by 5 bases. CDR3: CAWREIAGGNNEQFF. In DNA form, the CDR3 reads TGTGCCTGGAGGGAGATAGCGGGGGGTAACAATGAGCAGTTCTTC.

This chain joins TRBV21-1 and TRBJ2-5; TRBD1 is the table's D call and was not checked against the DNA. TRBV21-1 is an annotated pseudogene. This CDR3 is 17 amino acids long. The CDR3 loop is CASSKGPGQGVQETQYF. CDR3 sequence (DNA): TGTGCCAGCAGCAAAGGGCCGGGACAGGGGGTACAAGAGACCCAGTACTTC.

The V call is TRBV7-6, the J call TRBJ1-1; D remains unclear. Germline V gene data show CDR1 as SGHVS and CDR2 as FNYEAQ. V was pared by 1 base and J by 1 base, with 7 bases between. The CDR3 is made up of 14 amino acids. CDR3 nucleotide sequence: TGTGCCAGCAGCTTAGGAGCGGGGAACACTGAAGCTTTCTTT. Its translation: CASSLGAGNTEAFF.

This sequence joins TRBV2 and TRBJ2-1; D is uncertain. Per germline, CDR1 SNHLY and CDR2 FYNNEI. The CDR3 is 13 residues long. Between the trimmed V and J ends, which lost 6 bases and 5 bases, there was a span of 11 bases. The CDR3 DNA is TGTGCCAGCAGCGACACACGGCACAATGAGCAGTTCTTC. Translation gives CASSDTRHNEQFF.

J is TRBJ1-5 and V is TRBV6-5; perhaps TRBD1 as D (5 bases). The CDR3 covers 15 residues. V was pared by 0 bases and J by 3 bases, with 9 bases between. Germline V gives CDR1 MNHEY, CDR2 SVGAGI. CDR3 nucleotides: TGTGCCAGCAGTTACTCGGCAGGGAACAATCAGCCCCAGCATTTT. This gives the protein CASSYSAGNNQPQHF.

This clone was detected a few times. This sequence joins TRBV6-1 and TRBJ1-6, with 10 bases lining up with TRBD1. The V gene end was trimmed by 4 bases and the J gene end by 4 bases; junction bases not matched to a gene: 7. This CDR3 region has 17 residues. From germline, CDR1 is MNHNS and CDR2 SASEGT. This CDR3 is CASSARDRGSYNSPLHF. CDR3 nucleotide sequence: TGTGCCAGCAGTGCAAGGGACAGGGGTTCTTATAATTCACCCCTCCACTTT.

J is TRBJ1-6 and V is TRBV9; TRBD1 agrees at 8 bases. J was trimmed by 7 bases and V by 0 bases; bases with no gene match: 6. Germline assignment: CDR1 SGDLS and CDR2 YYNGEE. The CDR3 spans 16 residues. CDR3 bases: TGTGCCAGCAGCGTAGCTACAGGGGGATTCAATTCACCCCTCCACTTT. Protein: CASSVATGGFNSPLHF.

The V call is TRBV5-1, the J call TRBJ1-5; weak D call: TRBD1 (6 bases). Trimming stripped 0 bases from V and 9 bases from J, with 16 bases between. This CDR3 contains 15 residues. Looked up from germline, CDR1 is SGHRS and CDR2 is YFSETQ. The CDR3 sequence: CASSLDGTQSWPQHF. The CDR3 nucleotides read TGCGCCAGCAGCTTGGATGGGACACAGTCTTGGCCCCAGCATTTT.

The chain employs TRBV7-2 and TRBJ1-4; 7 nucleotides agree with TRBD1. CDR1 SGHTA and CDR2 FQGNSA come from the germline V gene. CDR3 length: 16 residues. The V segment lost 1 base and the J segment 0 bases; nucleotides outside the gene matches: 2. CDR3: CASSLGGQSTNEKLFF. Here the CDR3 DNA reads TGTGCCAGCAGCTTAGGGGGACAGTCAACTAATGAAAAACTGTTTTTT.

The genes are TRBV2 and TRBJ1-6; the match to TRBD1 covers 8 bases. The CDR3 has 14 residues. Germline V gene sequence: CDR1 SNHLY, CDR2 FYNNEI. V lost 7 bases to trimming and J lost 5 bases; unmatched junction nucleotides: 4. CDR3 in DNA: TGTGCCAGCAAATCGGACAGGGATAATTCACCCCTCCACTTT. Its translation is CASKSDRDNSPLHF.

Here the CDR3 reads CASSIRAQRGNEQFF. The CDR3 nucleotides read TGTGCCAGCAGTATCAGGGCTCAAAGGGGGAATGAGCAGTTCTTC. The genes are TRBV5-6 and TRBJ2-1; the D gene is possibly TRBD1 (6 bases). Deletions cut 5 bases from V and 7 bases from J, with 19 bases between. Looked up from germline, CDR1 is SGHDT and CDR2 is YYEEEE. The CDR3 is 15 residues long.

V gene TRBV9 combines with J gene TRBJ2-1, with D possibly TRBD2 on 5 matching bases. V was clipped by 0 bases and J by 5 bases, with 12 bases between them. The CDR3 runs to 15 residues. The germline V gene encodes CDR1 SGDLS and CDR2 YYNGEE. CDR3 sequence: CASSVGPSRDNEQFF. The CDR3 bases are TGTGCCAGCAGCGTAGGCCCTAGCAGAGACAATGAGCAGTTCTTC. The full variable domain, rest sourced from reference TRBV9 and TRBJ2-1, is DSGVTQTPKHLITATGQRVTLRCSPRSGDLSVYWYQQSLDQGLQFLIQYYNGEERAKGNILERFSAQQFPDLHSELNLSSLELGDSALYFCASSVGPSRDNEQFFGPGTRLTVL.

The rearrangement joins TRBV29-1 to TRBJ1-1; D is possibly TRBD1 (6 bases). Germline loops: CDR1 SQVTM, CDR2 ANQGSEA. Trimming removed 3 bases from V and 1 base from J, with 9 bases in between. The CDR3 runs to 13 residues. CDR3 nucleotides: TGCAGCGTTGATGGGACAACGAACACTGAAGCTTTCTTT. It codes for CSVDGTTNTEAFF.

This chain links TRBV5-6 with TRBJ2-7, with D possibly TRBD1 on 6 matching bases. V shed 4 bases and J shed 3 bases, with 14 bases lying between them. Germline CDR1 SGHDT, CDR2 YYEEEE. This CDR3 has 14 amino acids. CDR3: CASSARQALYEQYF. The CDR3 nucleotides read TGTGCCAGCAGCGCTCGACAGGCCCTCTACGAGCAGTACTTC.

This clone has a handful of counts. The rearrangement joins TRBV9 to TRBJ2-1, with D tentatively TRBD2 (6 bases). Trimming removed 0 bases at V and 8 bases at J, with 18 bases between. Looked up from germline, CDR1 is SGDLS and CDR2 is YYNGEE. CDR3 length: 16 amino acids. In DNA form, the CDR3 reads TGTGCCAGCAGCGTAGAAGACGGGAGTGGGGAGGATGAGCAGTTCTTC. Its translation: CASSVEDGSGEDEQFF.

This clone was detected a few times. V gene TRBV6-5 combines with J gene TRBJ1-1; no firm D call. The germline gives CDR1 MNHEY, CDR2 SVGAGI. This CDR3 is 15 amino acids long. Deletions cut 0 bases from V and 0 bases from J, with 8 bases between. The CDR3 region is CASSYSGRLNTEAFF. CDR3 bases: TGTGCCAGCAGTTACTCGGGCCGGCTGAACACTGAAGCTTTCTTT.

The sample holds one count of this clone. The rearrangement uses TRBV7-3 and TRBJ2-7; 9 nucleotides agree with TRBD2. CDR1 is SGHTA, CDR2 FQGTGA, per germline. The CDR3 consists of 15 residues. Trimming took 2 bases from V and 6 from J; bases not matched to a gene: 8. In DNA form, the CDR3 reads TGTGCCAGCAGCTTATATGGCGGGAGGGCCTCCGAGCAGTACTTC. This codes for CASSLYGGRASEQYF.

The chain carries TRBV19 and TRBJ1-1; possibly TRBD1 for D (6 bases). V was pared by 6 bases and J by 0 bases, with 14 bases between. Germline V CDR1 and CDR2: LNHDA, SQIVND (reference sequence). The CDR3 is made up of 15 amino acids. CDR3 DNA: TGTGCCAGTAGCACTCCCAGGGGCTTGAACACTGAAGCTTTCTTT. Residues: CASSTPRGLNTEAFF. Drawing the rest from reference TRBV19 and TRBJ1-1, the complete variable domain is DGGITQSPKYLFRKEGQNVTLSCEQNLNHDAMYWYRQDPGQGLRLIYYSQIVNDFQKGDIAEGYSVSREKKESFPLTVTSAQKNPTAFYLCASSTPRGLNTEAFFGQGTRLTVV.

CDR3 amino acids: CASSQDKAGTYNEQFF. CDR3 sequence (DNA): TGTGCCAGCAGCCAAGATAAAGCGGGCACTTACAATGAGCAGTTCTTC. The chain combines TRBV4-2 with TRBJ2-1; TRBD2 might be the D (6 bases). Trimming pared 0 bases from V and 4 bases from J, leaving 13 bases between. The germline gives CDR1 LGHNA, CDR2 YNFKEQ. The CDR3 runs 16 residues.

V and J are TRBV18 and TRBJ2-1; D might be TRBD2 (5 bases). The germline gives CDR1 KGHSH, CDR2 LQKENI. V was shortened by 7 bases and J by 7 bases, with 17 bases between the two germline ends. CDR3 length: 14 amino acids. The CDR3 sequence: CASCPRDNGNEQFF. The CDR3 nucleotides read TGTGCCAGCTGTCCCCGGGATAATGGAAATGAGCAGTTCTTC.

This chain connects TRBV28 to TRBJ2-7; a possible D gene is TRBD2 (5 bases). From germline, CDR1 is MDHEN and CDR2 SYDVKM. This CDR3 is built from 14 residues. V gave up 2 bases and J gave up 0 bases, with 8 bases separating them. CDR3 in amino acids: CASSLPTNSYEQYF. The CDR3, as DNA: TGTGCCAGCAGTTTACCGACTAACTCCTACGAGCAGTACTTC.

This clone was detected a few times. The gene calls are TRBV2 and TRBJ2-1, with 10 positions matching TRBD2. Germline V lookup: CDR1 SNHLY, CDR2 FYNNEI. CDR3 length: 15 amino acids. With 5 bases clipped from V and 4 bases from J, the junction kept 5 bases outside the gene matches. CDR3 bases: TGTGCCAGCAGTTTAAGCGGGGGGGAATACAATGAGCAGTTCTTC. Protein sequence: CASSLSGGEYNEQFF.

This clone was picked up a small number of times. The J gene is TRBJ1-4, the V gene TRBV2, with D tentatively TRBD1 (6 bases). In germline, CDR1 is SNHLY, CDR2 FYNNEI. The CDR3 runs to 15 residues. The germline V and J ends were trimmed by 2 bases and 7 bases, with 14 bases remaining between them. Here the CDR3 reads CASSERGALGEKLFF. The CDR3, as DNA: TGTGCCAGCAGTGAACGGGGGGCTTTAGGTGAAAAACTGTTTTTT. Drawing the rest from reference TRBV2 and TRBJ1-4, the complete variable domain is EPEVTQTPSHQVTQMGQEVILRCVPISNHLYFYWYRQILGQKVEFLVSFYNNEISEKSEIFDDQFSVERPDGSNFTLKIRSTKLEDSAMYFCASSERGALGEKLFFGSGTQLSVL.

This clone has more than one count but fewer than ten. CDR3 nucleotide sequence: TGTGCCAGCAGTGGGACTAGCGGGAGAGAGACCCAGTACTTC. Amino acid sequence: CASSGTSGRETQYF. The chain uses TRBV2 and TRBJ2-5, with 13 positions matching TRBD2. The CDR3 sequence is 14 residues long. J gave up 4 bases and V 4 bases, and 0 bases lay outside the gene matches. CDR1 is SNHLY, CDR2 FYNNEI, per germline.